These T cell receptor beta chains were read from a single sample in a study of glioma-infiltrating T cells after dendritic cell vaccination. Sequencing used immunoSEQ multiplex PCR; TCRdb keeps in-frame clones, though not all of them. Here the sample spans about 87,000 clones, around 86% being singletons. The source material was blood, sampled after dendritic cell vaccination. These receptors were collected from a human donor with glioblastoma. The CDR3 runs from the conserved cysteine through the conserved F or W. A D gene is named only where the DNA matches it firmly.

j_call,v_call,d_call,cdr3_aa,cdr3_nt
TRBJ2-3,TRBV19,NA,CASSMRSDTQYF,TGTGCCAGTAGTATGAGGTCAGATACGCAGTATTTT
TRBJ1-2,TRBV18,NA,CASSPETETNYGYTF,TGTGCCAGCTCACCCGAGACAGAAACTAACTATGGCTACACCTTC
TRBJ1-4,TRBV19,NA,CATRGDSQLDDEKLFF,TGTGCCACTAGGGGAGACTCTCAACTCGATGATGAAAAACTGTTTTTT
TRBJ1-4,TRBV25-1,TRBD1,CASSEWTGGYEKLFF,TGTGCCAGCAGTGAATGGACAGGGGGTTACGAAAAACTGTTTTTT
TRBJ2-7,TRBV5-5,TRBD1,CASSFQGDYEQYF,TGTGCCAGCAGCTTCCAGGGGGATTACGAGCAGTACTTC
TRBJ1-1,TRBV13,TRBD1,CASSTRTGRNTEAFF,TGTGCCAGCAGCACCAGGACAGGGAGGAACACTGAAGCTTTCTTT
TRBJ1-2,TRBV4-2,TRBD1,CASSQRQGFYGYTF,TGTGCCAGCAGCCAGCGACAGGGGTTCTATGGCTACACCTTC
TRBJ1-2,TRBV11-2,NA,CASSLGSGILYGYTF,TGTGCCAGCAGCTTAGGGTCAGGGATTCTCTATGGCTACACCTTC
TRBJ2-5,TRBV25-1,TRBD2,CASSGGSGAVGETQYF,TGTGCCAGCAGTGGGGGTAGCGGGGCGGTTGGGGAGACCCAGTACTTC
TRBJ2-2,TRBV7-2,NA,CASSFGPRTRELFF,TGTGCCAGCAGCTTTGGGCCAAGAACTCGGGAGCTGTTTTTT
TRBJ2-3,TRBV25-1,TRBD1,CASSEGQVTDTQYF,TGTGCCAGCAGTGAGGGACAGGTCACAGATACGCAGTATTTT
TRBJ1-6,TRBV4-2,NA,CASSQGVLSPLHF,TGTGCCAGCAGCCAAGGAGTCCTTTCACCCCTCCACTTT
TRBJ2-7,TRBV6-5,NA,CASRSEGVYEQYF,TGTGCCAGCAGGTCAGAGGGGGTCTACGAGCAGTACTTC